Presented here are 19 T cell receptor beta chains from one specimen sequenced in a study of blood T cell repertoires in COVID-19. Measured with immunoSEQ multiplex PCR; TCRdb has only the in-frame clones, and not every one. Among 90,000 to 120,000 clones, about four fifths were seen once, and the ten largest hold roughly 3.4%. The source material was peripheral blood. These TCRs come from a woman older than 75 with active or convalescent COVID-19.

The chain uses TRBV15 and TRBJ2-6, with 8 positions matching TRBD1. V was pared by 4 bases and J by 13 bases, with 6 bases of the junction left unmatched. This CDR3 spans 13 amino acids. Germline V gene lookup returns CDR1 LNHNV and CDR2 YYDKDF (reference sequence). CDR3 sequence: CATSTYNRGVLTF. CDR3 nucleotides: TGTGCCACCAGCACTTATAACAGGGGGGTCCTGACTTTC.

CDR3 bases: TGTGCCAGCAGTACTTACGAGCGGGAGCAACGAGATACGCAGTATTTT. Protein sequence: CASSTYEREQRDTQYF. The chain is built from TRBV27 and TRBJ2-3, with TRBD2 identical over 8 bases. J was trimmed by 5 bases and V by 5 bases; bases with no gene match: 12. The CDR3 covers 16 residues. The germline CDR1 and CDR2 sequences are MNHEY and SMNVEV (reference sequence).

The chain couples TRBV5-5 to TRBJ1-1; TRBD1 matches 7 bases. V lost 4 bases to trimming and J lost 11 bases; unmatched junction nucleotides: 17. Germline loops: CDR1 SGHKS, CDR2 YYEKEE (reference sequence). The CDR3 contains 15 residues. CDR3 amino acids: CASSRDRVYSRGAFF. In nucleotides, the CDR3 is TGTGCCAGCAGCCGTGACAGGGTCTATTCTAGGGGGGCTTTCTTT.

This chain links TRBV18 with TRBJ1-5; unclear D gene. The CDR3 consists of 15 residues. Germline V gives CDR1 KGHSH, CDR2 LQKENI. Trimming removed 2 bases at V and 0 bases at J, with 8 bases between. The CDR3 DNA reads TGTGCCAGCTCACCAACCGGGGATAGCAATCAGCCCCAGCATTTT. Translated, it gives CASSPTGDSNQPQHF.

The rearrangement joins TRBV30 to TRBJ1-3; D unclear. V was cut by 5 bases and J by 5 bases, with 13 bases left in between. The germline CDR1 and CDR2 sequences are GTSNPN and SVGIG (reference sequence). CDR3 length: 13 residues. CDR3 sequence reads: CAWSVGRRNTIYF. As DNA, the CDR3 is TGTGCCTGGTCAGTGGGGAGACGAAACACCATATATTTT.

Remarks on this clone: Different DNA sequences within this sample yield the same CDR3. The chain combines TRBV5-4 with TRBJ1-2; D is perhaps TRBD1 (5 bases). The ends were cut back, 0 bases at V and 5 bases at J, with 20 bases in the middle. Germline V gene lookup returns CDR1 SGHNT and CDR2 YYREEE (reference sequence). This CDR3 region has 17 residues. CDR3 amino acids: CASSLDPGRGPTYGYTF. The DNA for the CDR3 is TGTGCCAGCAGCTTGGATCCTGGGAGGGGCCCCACATATGGCTACACCTTC.

The chain combines TRBV21-1 with TRBJ2-3; the table assigns TRBD2, which was not confirmed against the DNA. TRBV21-1 is a listed pseudogene. CDR3 length: 17 amino acids. Here the CDR3 DNA reads TGTGCCAGCAGCAAACCGGGACTAGCGTCTAGCACAGATACGCAGTATTTT. Its protein product is CASSKPGLASSTDTQYF.

The rearrangement uses TRBV7-9 and TRBJ1-4; 10 bases agree with TRBD1. CDR1 SEHNR and CDR2 FQNEAQ come from the germline V gene (reference sequence). CDR3 size: 15 residues. V lost 1 base, J lost 7 bases, and 3 bases stayed unmatched. The CDR3 DNA is TGTGCCAGCAGCTTAGGGGGACAGGGGTTTGAAAAACTGTTTTTT. Protein product: CASSLGGQGFEKLFF.

This rearrangement joins TRBV6-5 to TRBJ1-3; D is uncertain. CDR1 and CDR2 (germline): MNHEY, SVGAGI. The CDR3 is 15 residues long. Between the trimmed V and J ends, which lost 6 bases and 0 bases, there was a span of 12 bases. The CDR3 loop reads CASSHTGSSGNTIYF. For the CDR3, the DNA is TGTGCCAGCAGCCACACGGGGAGCTCTGGAAACACCATATATTTT.

The chain recombines TRBV27 with TRBJ1-2; the match to TRBD1 covers 9 bases. Looked up from germline, CDR1 is MNHEY and CDR2 is SMNVEV (reference sequence). Unmatched junction bases numbered 6, after V lost 6 bases and J lost 1 base. The length of the CDR3 is 15 residues. CDR3 coding DNA: TGTGCCAGCAGACTCCCGGGACAGGGTAACTATGGCTACACCTTC. This gives the protein CASRLPGQGNYGYTF.

J is TRBJ2-5 and V is TRBV5-5; no clear D gene. With 5 bases removed from V and 0 bases from J, the gap between germline ends came to 17 bases. The CDR3 sequence is 16 residues long. Germline loops: CDR1 SGHKS, CDR2 YYEKEE (reference sequence). For the CDR3, the DNA is TGTGCCAGCAGAGTGAGGCGACTGATGGACCAAGAGACCCAGTACTTC. As protein: CASRVRRLMDQETQYF. The full variable domain, completed using reference TRBV5-5 and TRBJ2-5, is DAGVTQSPTHLIKTRGQQVTLRCSPISGHKSVSWYQQVLGQGPQFIFQYYEKEERGRGNFPDRFSARQFPNYSSELNVNALLLGDSALYLCASRVRRLMDQETQYFGPGTRLLVL.

The chain recombines TRBV21-1 with TRBJ2-2; TRBD2, the D gene given by the table, was not confirmed from the DNA. TRBV21-1 is an annotated pseudogene. This CDR3 has 13 amino acids. The CDR3 nucleotides are TGTGCCAGCAGCGTAGCGGGGACCGGGGAGCTGTTTTTT. Translated, it gives CASSVAGTGELFF.

The genes are TRBV5-4 and TRBJ2-1, with D unresolved. CDR3 length: 15 amino acids. Germline assignment: CDR1 SGHNT and CDR2 YYREEE (reference sequence). V was pared by 4 bases and J by 1 base, with 12 bases between. The CDR3 is CASSAARFSYNEQFF. In DNA form, the CDR3 reads TGTGCCAGCAGCGCCGCGCGTTTTTCCTACAATGAGCAGTTCTTC.

The chain recombines TRBV30 with TRBJ1-5, with D maybe TRBD1 (6 bases). The ends were cut back, 3 bases at V and 3 bases at J, with 12 bases in the middle. Germline CDR1 reads GTSNPN; CDR2 reads SVGIG (reference sequence). This CDR3 has 14 residues. CDR3 DNA: TGTGCCTGGAGGGCCACAGGGTTCAATCAGCCCCAGCATTTT. Protein: CAWRATGFNQPQHF.

V usage is TRBV5-1 and J usage is TRBJ2-7; TRBD2 aligns across 8 bases. Trimming at V came to 0 bases and at J to 3 bases, leaving 11 bases not matched to a gene. The V gene's germline CDR1 is SGHRS and CDR2 YFSETQ. This CDR3 has 17 residues. In DNA form, the CDR3 reads TGCGCCAGCAGCTTGGATATAGCGGGATGGGGTAACTACGAGCAGTACTTC. Translated, it gives CASSLDIAGWGNYEQYF.

The sample holds one count of this clone. The chain is built from TRBV6-1 and TRBJ2-1; 11 bases map to TRBD2. Germline lookup yields CDR1 MNHNS and CDR2 SASEGT. With 4 bases clipped from V and 4 bases from J, the junction kept 6 bases outside the gene matches. The CDR3 has 16 amino acids. The CDR3 region has the DNA TGTGCCAGCAGTGTTACTGTAGCGGGGGGGTACAATGAGCAGTTCTTC. This codes for CASSVTVAGGYNEQFF.

The chain couples TRBV5-6 to TRBJ1-1; 7 positions agree with TRBD1. The V gene end was trimmed by 2 bases and the J gene end by 1 base; junction bases not matched to a gene: 2. CDR3 length equals 14 residues. The V gene's germline CDR1 is SGHDT and CDR2 YYEEEE. CDR3 DNA: TGTGCCAGCAGCTTCGGGACAGCGAACACTGAAGCTTTCTTT. Protein product: CASSFGTANTEAFF. Drawing the rest from reference TRBV5-6 and TRBJ1-1, the complete variable domain is DAGVTQSPTHLIKTRGQQVTLRCSPKSGHDTVSWYQQALGQGPQFIFQYYEEEERQRGNFPDRFSGHQFPNYSSELNVNALLLGDSALYLCASSFGTANTEAFFGQGTRLTVV.

The genes are TRBV18 and TRBJ1-5; 8 bases line up with TRBD1. Germline CDR1 KGHSH, CDR2 LQKENI. V gave up 3 bases and J gave up 7 bases; unmatched junction bases: 5. There are 14 residues in the CDR3. The CDR3 region has the DNA TGTGCCAGCTCACCCACAGGGGGGGAACAGCCCCAGCATTTT. It translates to CASSPTGGEQPQHF.

The chain couples TRBV4-2 to TRBJ2-6; unclear D gene. With 0 bases removed from V and 4 bases from J, the gap between germline ends came to 10 bases. The CDR3 length is 16 residues. Germline loops: CDR1 LGHNA, CDR2 YNFKEQ. Here the CDR3 reads CASSQESVAGANVLTF. CDR3 bases: TGTGCCAGCAGCCAAGAATCGGTCGCGGGGGCCAACGTCCTGACTTTC.